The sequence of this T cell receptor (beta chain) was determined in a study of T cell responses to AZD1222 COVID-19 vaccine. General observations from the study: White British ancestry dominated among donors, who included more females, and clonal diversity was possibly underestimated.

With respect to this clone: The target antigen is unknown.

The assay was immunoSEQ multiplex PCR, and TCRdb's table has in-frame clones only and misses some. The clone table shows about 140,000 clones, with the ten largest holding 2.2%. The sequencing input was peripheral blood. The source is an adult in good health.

Written as DNA, the CDR3 is TGTGCCAGCAGCTTTGATTATAATTCACCCCTCCACTTT. The encoded protein is CASSFDYNSPLHF. The rearrangement links TRBV11-3 to TRBJ1-6; D remains unclear. Deletions cut 3 bases from V and 4 bases from J, with 4 bases between. Looked up from germline, CDR1 is SGHNT and CDR2 is YENEEA. This CDR3 contains 13 residues.